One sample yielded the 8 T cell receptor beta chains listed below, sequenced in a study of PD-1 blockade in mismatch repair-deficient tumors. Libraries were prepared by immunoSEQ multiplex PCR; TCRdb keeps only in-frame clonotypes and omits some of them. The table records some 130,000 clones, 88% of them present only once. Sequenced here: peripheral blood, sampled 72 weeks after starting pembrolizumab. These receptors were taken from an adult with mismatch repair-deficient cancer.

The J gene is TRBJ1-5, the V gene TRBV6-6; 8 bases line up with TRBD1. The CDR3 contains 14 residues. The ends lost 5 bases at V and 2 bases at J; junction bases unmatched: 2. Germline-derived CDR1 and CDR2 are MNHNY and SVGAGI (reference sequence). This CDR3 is CASSRTGRNQPQHF. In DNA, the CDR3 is TGTGCCAGCAGTCGGACAGGGCGCAATCAGCCCCAGCATTTT.

CDR3 sequence: CASSSTDTQYF. The CDR3 bases are TGTGCCAGCTCATCAACAGATACGCAGTATTTT. The chain has TRBV18 and TRBJ2-3; D gene ambiguous. V lost 5 bases and J lost 3, with 3 bases in between. CDR1 and CDR2 (germline): KGHSH, LQKENI. The CDR3 length is 11 residues. Using reference TRBV18 and TRBJ2-3 for the parts outside the CDR3, the full variable domain is NAGVMQNPRHLVRRRGQEARLRCSPMKGHSHVYWYRQLPEEGLKFMVYLQKENIIDESGMPKERFSAEFPKEGPSILRIQQVVRGDSAAYFCASSSTDTQYFGPGTRLTVL.

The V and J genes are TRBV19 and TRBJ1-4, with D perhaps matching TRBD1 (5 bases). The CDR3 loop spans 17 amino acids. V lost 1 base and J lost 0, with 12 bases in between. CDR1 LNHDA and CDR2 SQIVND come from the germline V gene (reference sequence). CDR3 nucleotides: TGTGCCAGTAGTATAGCAGGGCCCCGGGCAACTAATGAAAAACTGTTTTTT. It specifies CASSIAGPRATNEKLFF.

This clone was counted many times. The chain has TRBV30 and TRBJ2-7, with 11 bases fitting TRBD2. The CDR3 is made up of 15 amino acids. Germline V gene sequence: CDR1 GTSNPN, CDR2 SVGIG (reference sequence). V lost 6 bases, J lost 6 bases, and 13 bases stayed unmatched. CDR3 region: CACSGRASRIREQYF. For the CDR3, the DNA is TGTGCCTGTAGCGGGAGGGCTTCGCGAATTCGCGAGCAGTACTTC. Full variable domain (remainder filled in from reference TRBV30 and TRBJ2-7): SQTIHQWPATLVQPVGSPLSLECTVEGTSNPNLYWYRQAAGRGLQLLFYSVGIGQISSEVPQNLSASRPQDRQFILSSKKLLLSDSGFYLCACSGRASRIREQYFGPGTRLTVT.

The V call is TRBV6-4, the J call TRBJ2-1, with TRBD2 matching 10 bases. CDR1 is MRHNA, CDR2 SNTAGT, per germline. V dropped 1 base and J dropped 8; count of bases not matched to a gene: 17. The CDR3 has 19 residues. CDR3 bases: TGTGCCAGCAGTGACTTCCTTAGAACTAGCGGGGAGGGCCGCCATGAGCAGTTCTTC. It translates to CASSDFLRTSGEGRHEQFF.

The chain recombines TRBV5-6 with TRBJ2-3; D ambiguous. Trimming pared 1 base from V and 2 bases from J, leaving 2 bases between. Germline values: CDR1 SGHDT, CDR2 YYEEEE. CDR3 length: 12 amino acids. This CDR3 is CASSLTTDTQYF. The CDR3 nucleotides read TGTGCCAGCAGCTTGACCACAGATACGCAGTATTTT. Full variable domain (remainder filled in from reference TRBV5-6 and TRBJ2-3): DAGVTQSPTHLIKTRGQQVTLRCSPKSGHDTVSWYQQALGQGPQFIFQYYEEEERQRGNFPDRFSGHQFPNYSSELNVNALLLGDSALYLCASSLTTDTQYFGPGTRLTVL.

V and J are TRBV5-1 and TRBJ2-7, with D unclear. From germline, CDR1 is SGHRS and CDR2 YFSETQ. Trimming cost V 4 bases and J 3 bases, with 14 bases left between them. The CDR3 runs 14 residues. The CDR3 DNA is TGCGCCAGCAGCCCACGGTCCACCTTCTACGAGCAGTACTTC. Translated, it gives CASSPRSTFYEQYF.

The CDR3 sequence: CASSSKVNTEAFF. The CDR3 bases are TGTGCCAGTAGTAGTAAGGTGAACACTGAAGCTTTCTTT. The gene calls are TRBV19 and TRBJ1-1; D gene ambiguous. The V gene lost 4 bases and the J gene lost 0 bases, with 6 bases spanning the gap. Germline V gives CDR1 LNHDA, CDR2 SQIVND (reference sequence). CDR3 size: 13 residues.